Listed here is a single TCR beta chain. This clone's antigen is unknown. No much larger clone is present one base from it, and per-base qualities are unavailable. The roughly 39 donors, aged about 6 to 95 years, were systemically healthy Caucasian individuals from Russia. Ten milliliters of peripheral blood were drawn from each donor into EDTA-treated Vacutainer tubes. Ficoll-Paque density-gradient centrifugation was used to isolate PBMCs, with at least 6.5 million per sample. Total RNA was extracted from PBMCs with Trizol reagent, with at least 5.5 micrograms obtained per sample. The percentages of naive CD45RAhigh/CD27high T cells were determined by flow cytometry on a PBMC aliquot from every donor. The sample belongs to a study of blood T cells in healthy people across ages (dated by TCRdb to between 2015 and 2016). About the full investigation: In model experiments, template switching captured roughly one uniquely barcoded TCR beta cDNA molecule for every two T cells. To track age-related changes in TCR beta repertoire diversity, the study relied on deep sequencing normalized with unique cDNA molecular identifiers. Donors were grouped into four age groups: young (average roughly 15 years), middle-aged (around 39), aged (roughly 62) and long-lived (approximately 75). To avoid experimental bias, donors of different ages were distributed randomly across sequencing lanes. Two additional independent replicas of 1 million unique cDNA reads from the same blood draw were analyzed for two donors (one aged 18 to 30 and one aged 80 or older).

CDR1 and CDR2 are drawn from the germline V gene: MDHEN, SYDVKM. From the cysteine through the phenylalanine, the CDR3 covers 16 amino acids. The DNA shown is the 48-base CDR3, in frame from base 1. The junction carries 16 bases between V and J, which are trimmed by 4 bases and 3 bases respectively. Overall study results and their limits: Since profiling was done on bulk unsorted PBMCs, naive and antigen-experienced compartments could not be conclusively compared. Observed TCR beta diversity per million T cells fell roughly linearly with age, and a significant reduction was already apparent by age around 44. Compared with the aged group, the long-lived group had more naive CD4+ T cells, fewer expanded clones and increased TCR diversity, suggesting age selection. Because the CMV infection status of the donors was unknown, age-related changes in expanded clonotypes may potentially have been confounded. Estimates of total diversity based on one million sequenced T cells were considered lower bounds and underestimates. There was a strong correlation between observed TCR beta diversity and the percentage of naive T cells measured by flow cytometry.

Libraries were made using 5' RACE. Sequencing relied on an Illumina HiSeq 2500. A second roughly 6 to 11 cycle PCR used a sample-barcoded 5' primer and a J-beta primer mix. A template-switch 5' adaptor carrying 12 random nucleotides introduced a unique molecular identifier onto each TCR beta cDNA molecule. At least 2.5 million CDR3-containing paired-end reads were obtained from each sample. All of the RNA was converted into first-strand cDNA using the Mint cDNA synthesis kit, with a TRBC-specific oligonucleotide serving as the primer. Following uracil-DNA glycosylase treatment, all cDNA underwent a first 18-cycle PCR with the universal primers M1SS and BC2_uni_R. Under the source paper's analysis protocol: Each sample was normalized by randomly selecting 1 million high-quality reads, each carrying a distinct molecular identifier. Reads sharing molecular identifiers were discarded rather than binned into consensus sequences. MiTCR, set to a Q25 quality threshold and the strictest error-elimination algorithm, was used for CDR3 identification, clonotype clustering and error correction. A nonparametric unseen species model using Euler transformation provided a lower-bound estimate of total TCR beta diversity. The raw public data were reprocessed by TCRdb itself: fastp quality trimming at Q25, MiXCR clonotype calling, in-frame beta chains only. Every entry covers one CDR3 protein and lists the most common genes and DNA from its rows. In this record, the V and J calls reflect TCRdb's handling and not the investigators' own analysis. This sample comprises roughly 2 million distinct CDR3 sequences, approximately 50% of them detected only once. Approximately 2% of the sample is held by the ten biggest clonotypes.

The sample was blood. The chain is made from TRBV28 and TRBJ1-5; the D gene identity is not certain. This TCR was recovered from a woman aged 35 to 49 in good health. The CDR3 has the sequence CASSSRMGLDNQPQHF. The DNA reads TGTGCCAGCAGTTCCAGAATGGGGTTGGACAATCAGCCCCAGCATTTT.